Following are 31 T cell receptor beta chains from one sample sequenced in a study of T cell responses to AZD1222 COVID-19 vaccine. The repertoire was sequenced with immunoSEQ multiplex PCR; TCRdb's copy has only in-frame clones and lacks some. This sample has approximately 130,000 clones, with over 75% found just once. This specimen consisted of peripheral blood, obtained 28 days after the second dose of the MenACWY control vaccine. All receptors come from an adult who received the MenACWY meningococcal vaccine as a control.

J is TRBJ1-5 and V is TRBV3-1 (or the pseudogene TRBV3-2); 8 bases are a match to TRBD1. Germline V CDR1 and CDR2: LGHDT, YNNKEL (reference sequence). This CDR3 region has 21 residues. V trimming: 1 base; J trimming: 4 bases; junction bases outside the gene matches: 21. In DNA, the CDR3 is TGTGCCAGCAGCCAAGGTACCATAGGACAGGGAACAACCACCTCTAATCAGCCCCAGCATTTT. It is translated as CASSQGTIGQGTTTSNQPQHF.

J is TRBJ1-1 and V is TRBV6-6; 7 bases fit TRBD1. V gave up 8 bases and J gave up 1 base; unmatched junction bases: 7. The CDR3 has 14 amino acids. In germline, CDR1 is MNHNY, CDR2 SVGAGI (reference sequence). The CDR3: CASQIRQGNTEAFF. The CDR3 DNA sequence: TGTGCCAGCCAAATAAGACAGGGGAACACTGAAGCTTTCTTT.

The V call is TRBV2, the J call TRBJ1-3; no reliable D call. In germline, CDR1 is SNHLY, CDR2 FYNNEI. The CDR3 is 14 residues long. V lost 1 base and J lost 0, with 4 bases in between. CDR3 sequence: CASSEGTSGNTIYF. The DNA for the CDR3 is TGTGCCAGCAGTGAAGGCACCTCTGGAAACACCATATATTTT.

The chain combines TRBV5-5 with TRBJ2-5, with D possibly matching TRBD2 (7 bases). Germline-derived CDR1 and CDR2 are SGHKS and YYEKEE (reference sequence). V was pared by 4 bases and J by 2 bases, with 18 bases between. The CDR3 has 16 residues. CDR3 protein: CASSLWGGLRQETQYF. In DNA, the CDR3 is TGTGCCAGCAGCCTGTGGGGGGGGCTGCGTCAAGAGACCCAGTACTTC.

V and J are TRBV19 and TRBJ2-1, with 7 bases aligning to TRBD1. Germline V CDR1 and CDR2: LNHDA, SQIVND (reference sequence). The CDR3 length is 14 residues. V lost 4 bases to trimming and J lost 6 bases; unmatched junction nucleotides: 6. In DNA, the CDR3 is TGTGCCAGTAGTAAGACAGGGTTAGGCAATGAGCAGTTCTTC. It yields the protein CASSKTGLGNEQFF.

This clone was found a few times. This chain uses TRBV7-9 with TRBJ2-1, with 7 bases matching TRBD2. The V gene end was trimmed by 5 bases and the J gene end by 2 bases; junction bases not matched to a gene: 12. This CDR3 is built from 17 residues. The germline gives CDR1 SEHNR, CDR2 FQNEAQ (reference sequence). CDR3: CASSPPLREGPYNEQFF. As DNA, the CDR3 is TGTGCCAGCAGCCCCCCGTTGAGGGAGGGCCCCTACAATGAGCAGTTCTTC. The variable domain in full, with the rest retrieved from reference TRBV7-9 and TRBJ2-1, is DTGVSQNPRHKITKRGQNVTFRCDPISEHNRLYWYRQTLGQGPEFLTYFQNEAQLEKSRLLSDRFSAERPKGSFSTLEIQRTEQGDSAMYLCASSPPLREGPYNEQFFGPGTRLTVL.

V is TRBV4-3 and J is TRBJ1-2; maybe TRBD1 (5 bases). Per germline, CDR1 LGHNA and CDR2 YSLEER. This CDR3 region has 16 residues. The germline V and J ends were trimmed by 0 bases and 4 bases, with 15 bases remaining between them. The CDR3 DNA follows: TGCGCCAGCAGCCAAGAGGCAGGGCCCACATTCTATGGCTACACCTTC. This codes for CASSQEAGPTFYGYTF.

The chain carries TRBV18 and TRBJ2-2; D perhaps matches TRBD1 (6 bases). CDR1 and CDR2 (germline): KGHSH, LQKENI. The CDR3 covers 15 residues. Between the trimmed V and J ends, which lost 4 bases and 6 bases, there was a span of 15 bases. CDR3 in amino acids: CASSRNRQVPGELFF. The CDR3 DNA is TGTGCCAGCTCACGTAACAGACAGGTCCCCGGGGAGCTGTTTTTT.

This chain joins TRBV5-5 and TRBJ1-1; D is uncertain. The V end was cut by 4 bases, the J end by 2 bases, with 15 bases between. The CDR3 is 15 residues long. Germline CDR1 reads SGHKS; CDR2 reads YYEKEE (reference sequence). The CDR3 DNA is TGTGCCAGCAGCCCCCGTCGGACCCATAACACTGAAGCTTTCTTT. Translation: CASSPRRTHNTEAFF.

The genes are TRBV10-3 and TRBJ2-3, with D possibly being TRBD2 (6 bases). Germline V gene lookup returns CDR1 ENHRY and CDR2 SYGVKD. This CDR3 spans 14 amino acids. The V end lost 4 bases, the J end lost 2 bases, and 10 bases lay between the germline ends. CDR3 amino acids: CAISVGTVTDTQYF. DNA of the CDR3: TGTGCCATCAGTGTTGGGACTGTCACAGATACGCAGTATTTT.

V gene TRBV11-2 combines with J gene TRBJ2-3; the match to TRBD1 covers 7 bases. Germline V lookup: CDR1 SGHAT, CDR2 FQNNGV. The length of the CDR3 is 14 residues. V was clipped by 5 bases and J by 0 bases; unmatched bases: 2. The CDR3: CASSKTGSTDTQYF. CDR3 nucleotide sequence: TGTGCCAGCAGCAAGACAGGGAGCACAGATACGCAGTATTTT.

For the CDR3, the DNA is TGCGCCAGCAGCCAAGATATTTGGGGGGATCAGCCCCAGCATTTT. Protein product: CASSQDIWGDQPQHF. The chain couples TRBV4-1 to TRBJ1-5, with D possibly being TRBD1 (5 bases). The CDR3 totals 15 residues. V gave up 0 bases and J gave up 5 bases, with 11 bases separating them. The germline V gene encodes CDR1 MGHRA and CDR2 YSYEKL.

This clone showed up just a few times. V usage is TRBV25-1 and J usage is TRBJ1-1; D unresolved. V was shortened by 5 bases and J by 0 bases, with 4 bases between the two germline ends. This CDR3 region has 12 residues. The germline V gene has CDR1 MGHDK and CDR2 SYGVNS. The CDR3 DNA follows: TGTGCCAGCAGTTGGATGAACACTGAAGCTTTCTTT. Protein sequence: CASSWMNTEAFF.

V gene TRBV3-1 (or the pseudogene TRBV3-2) combines with J gene TRBJ2-2, with D perhaps assigned TRBD1 or TRBD2 (5 bases each). CDR1 and CDR2 from the germline V gene are LGHDT and YNNKEL (reference sequence). The CDR3 spans 15 residues. The germline V and J ends were trimmed by 1 base and 9 bases, with 15 bases remaining between them. Written as DNA, the CDR3 is TGTGCCAGCAGCCAAGTTTGGATGGGGGAGTGGGAGCTGTTTTTT. Its protein product is CASSQVWMGEWELFF.

In nucleotides, the CDR3 is TGTGCCAGCAGCTCCCTCCGGGGGAAAGAGCAGTTCTTC. It yields the protein CASSSLRGKEQFF. The chain is built from TRBV11-2 and TRBJ2-1; D is perhaps TRBD2 (6 bases). CDR3 length: 13 residues. The germline gives CDR1 SGHAT, CDR2 FQNNGV. Deletions cut 4 bases from V and 10 bases from J, with 14 bases between.

This chain joins TRBV11-2 and TRBJ1-2; D might be TRBD1 (5 bases). Trimming removed 4 bases from V and 5 bases from J, with 8 bases in between. CDR1 is SGHAT, CDR2 FQNNGV, per germline. This CDR3 contains 12 residues. The CDR3 DNA reads as TGTGCCAGCAGCTGGGACTTTTATGGCTACACCTTC. It encodes CASSWDFYGYTF.

The rearrangement joins TRBV7-9 to TRBJ2-1; 8 nucleotides align to TRBD2. V trimming: 2 bases; J trimming: 4 bases; junction bases outside the gene matches: 4. In germline, CDR1 is SEHNR, CDR2 FQNEAQ (reference sequence). This CDR3 has 15 residues. CDR3 sequence reads: CASSLMQRGYNEQFF. DNA of the CDR3: TGTGCCAGCAGCTTAATGCAGCGGGGGTACAATGAGCAGTTCTTC.

The rearrangement uses TRBV5-3 and TRBJ1-5; D unresolved. TRBV5-3 is flagged as an ORF with uncertain function. V dropped 5 bases and J dropped 7 bases, with 7 bases sitting between them. This CDR3 has 11 residues. The CDR3 nucleotides read TGTGCCAGAAGTGGTGGGCAGCCCCAGCATTTT. It is translated as CARSGGQPQHF.

The gene calls are TRBV6-6 and TRBJ2-3; 7 bases line up with TRBD1. The germline V gene has CDR1 MNHNY and CDR2 SVGAGI (reference sequence). CDR3 size: 14 residues. V lost 2 bases and J lost 7; bases outside the gene matches: 6. CDR3 loop: CASSYQTGMNTQYF. In DNA form, the CDR3 reads TGTGCCAGCAGTTACCAGACAGGGATGAATACGCAGTATTTT.

The V gene is TRBV5-5, the J gene TRBJ1-5; D uncertain. The germline gives CDR1 SGHKS, CDR2 YYEKEE (reference sequence). The CDR3 loop spans 15 amino acids. V gave up 0 bases and J gave up 0 bases, with 7 bases separating them. CDR3 in DNA: TGTGCCAGCAGCTTGGCGGCAGCTAGCAATCAGCCCCAGCATTTT. Its protein product is CASSLAAASNQPQHF.

This chain links TRBV12-3 or TRBV12-4 with TRBJ1-1; perhaps TRBD1 as D (6 bases). This CDR3 region has 11 residues. Deletions cut 5 bases from V and 5 bases from J, with 6 bases between. The CDR3 reads CASSQGTEAFF. CDR3 in DNA: TGTGCCAGCAGTCAGGGGACTGAAGCTTTCTTT.

Points on this clone: Other DNA variants within this sample encode the same CDR3. The V call is TRBV11-2, the J call TRBJ2-1; 12 nucleotides align to TRBD2. The CDR3 has 14 amino acids. V dropped 3 bases and J dropped 12; count of bases not matched to a gene: 6. In germline, CDR1 is SGHAT, CDR2 FQNNGV. The chain's CDR3 is CASSLGLAGGVQFF. For the CDR3, the DNA is TGTGCCAGCAGCTTGGGGCTAGCGGGAGGGGTGCAGTTCTTC.

V is TRBV5-1 and J is TRBJ2-7, with 13 bases fitting TRBD2. Germline CDR1 reads SGHRS; CDR2 reads YFSETQ. Trimming at V came to 5 bases and at J to 6 bases, leaving 14 bases not matched to a gene. This CDR3 spans 17 amino acids. In DNA form, the CDR3 reads TGCGCCAGCAGATCTACGGGACTAGCGGGATTGAGGGGCGAGCAGTACTTC. This codes for CASRSTGLAGLRGEQYF.

The V gene is TRBV19, the J gene TRBJ1-2, with D possibly matching TRBD1 (5 bases). The CDR3 totals 13 residues. The V gene's germline CDR1 is LNHDA and CDR2 SQIVND (reference sequence). Trimming cost V 5 bases and J 4 bases, with 11 bases left between them. The CDR3 DNA reads as TGTGCCAGTAGTGGAGACAGTGTCTATGGCTACACCTTC. Encoded protein: CASSGDSVYGYTF.

The chain is built from TRBV10-1 and TRBJ1-1, with 7 bases identical to TRBD1. Trimming took 6 bases from V and 1 from J; bases not matched to a gene: 2. CDR3 size: 13 residues. Germline values: CDR1 WNHNN, CDR2 SYGVQD (reference sequence). CDR3 sequence: CASRDRKNTEAFF. DNA for the CDR3: TGCGCCAGCAGGGACAGGAAGAACACTGAAGCTTTCTTT.

The chain links TRBV5-8 to TRBJ1-2; possibly TRBD1 for D (5 bases). There are 15 residues in the CDR3. The V gene's germline CDR1 is SGHTS and CDR2 YDEGEE. Trimming took 0 bases from V and 4 from J, leaving 13 bases between them. In DNA, the CDR3 is TGTGCCAGCAGCTTGGTTCCAGGGTATGGCTATGGCTACACCTTC. Protein: CASSLVPGYGYGYTF.

The chain links TRBV5-5 to TRBJ2-2; D is perhaps TRBD2 (6 bases). Trimming took 4 bases from V and 4 from J, leaving 17 bases between them. Germline V gives CDR1 SGHKS, CDR2 YYEKEE (reference sequence). This CDR3 spans 16 amino acids. The CDR3 loop reads CASSRLGSGGTGELFF. CDR3 in DNA: TGTGCCAGCAGCAGACTTGGGTCCGGGGGCACCGGGGAGCTGTTTTTT. Variable domain in full (rest from reference TRBV5-5 and TRBJ2-2): DAGVTQSPTHLIKTRGQQVTLRCSPISGHKSVSWYQQVLGQGPQFIFQYYEKEERGRGNFPDRFSARQFPNYSSELNVNALLLGDSALYLCASSRLGSGGTGELFFGEGSRLTVL.

The V call is TRBV15, the J call TRBJ2-2, with D uncertain. The CDR3 sequence is 14 residues long. The V gene's germline CDR1 is LNHNV and CDR2 YYDKDF (reference sequence). V dropped 0 bases and J dropped 6 bases, with 8 bases sitting between them. CDR3 sequence (DNA): TGTGCCACCAGCAGAGATCAGGCGGCCGGGGAGCTGTTTTTT. Its translation: CATSRDQAAGELFF.

The chain joins TRBV11-3 to TRBJ2-1; 11 bases agree with TRBD2. The germline V gene has CDR1 SGHNT and CDR2 YENEEA. The length of the CDR3 is 16 residues. V gave up 6 bases and J gave up 12 bases; unmatched junction bases: 16. CDR3 coding DNA: TGTGCCAGCAGACCGGTGGAAGGTAGCGGGGGGGCCGGGCAGTTCTTC. Its protein product is CASRPVEGSGGAGQFF.

The CDR3 sequence is CASSEALGNSYEQYF. The CDR3 DNA is TGTGCCAGCAGTGAAGCGCTAGGGAACTCCTACGAGCAGTACTTC. V and J are TRBV6-1 and TRBJ2-7; D is undetermined. V lost 0 bases and J lost 0, with 9 bases in between. This CDR3 is built from 15 residues. The V gene's germline CDR1 is MNHNS and CDR2 SASEGT.

The chain is built from TRBV19 and TRBJ2-3; D is undetermined. The CDR3 extends over 13 amino acids. Germline values: CDR1 LNHDA, CDR2 SQIVND (reference sequence). V was trimmed by 4 bases and J by 6 bases, leaving 11 bases between them. The CDR3 nucleotides are TGTGCCAGTAGTACGGTCCTGCGGGATACGCAGTATTTT. This codes for CASSTVLRDTQYF.